The sequence of this T cell receptor beta chain was determined in a study of blood T cell repertoires in COVID-19. Overall study: Samples taken during acute and convalescent COVID-19 were collected in the United States, Italy and Spain. In each case, the material was cDNA or gDNA derived from T cells, B-cell-depleted T cells, or PBMCs.

Per the study methods: Quantification of nucleated cells was approximated via reference gene primer amplification. Measured with immunoSEQ multiplex PCR; TCRdb has only the in-frame clones, and not every one. V, J and clone size reflect that table, while D and trimming were determined from the DNA. The top ten clones hold roughly 15% of a sample with over 100,000 clones, about 87% of them seen once. CDR1 MNHEY and CDR2 SMNVEV come from the germline V gene (reference sequence). V lost 4 bases and J 0 bases, leaving 8 bases between the germline ends. CDR3 length: 14 amino acids. The sequencing sample was made of peripheral blood. The receptor comes from a man aged 45-60 years with acute or convalescent COVID-19. The rearrangement uses TRBV27 and TRBJ2-3; a possible D gene is TRBD1 (5 bases). CDR3 bases: TGTGCCAGCAGTTGGGGCACTAGCACAGATACGCAGTATTTT. It codes for CASSWGTSTDTQYF.